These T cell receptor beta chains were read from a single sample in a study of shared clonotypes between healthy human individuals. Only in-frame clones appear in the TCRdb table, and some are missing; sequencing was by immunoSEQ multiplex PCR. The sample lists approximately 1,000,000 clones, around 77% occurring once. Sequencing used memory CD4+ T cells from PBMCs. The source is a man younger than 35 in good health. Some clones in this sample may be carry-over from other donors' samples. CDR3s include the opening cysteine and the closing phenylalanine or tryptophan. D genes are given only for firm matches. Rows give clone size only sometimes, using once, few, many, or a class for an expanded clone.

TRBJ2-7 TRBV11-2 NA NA CASSLEVGGNYEQYF TGTGCCAGCAGCTTAGAGGTTGGCGGGAACTACGAGCAGTACTTC
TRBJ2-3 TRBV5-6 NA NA CASSSFGDTQYF TGTGCCAGCAGCTCGTTTGGAGATACGCAGTATTTT
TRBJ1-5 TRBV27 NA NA CASSPRRVGNQPQHF TGTGCCAGCAGCCCCCGCAGGGTAGGCAATCAGCCCCAGCATTTT
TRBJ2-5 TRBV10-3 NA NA CAISDRGRETQYF TGTGCCATCAGTGACAGGGGTAGGGAGACCCAGTACTTC
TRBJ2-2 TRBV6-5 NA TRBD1 CASSAPGQGTGELFF TGTGCCAGCAGTGCGCCGGGACAGGGGACCGGGGAGCTGTTTTTT
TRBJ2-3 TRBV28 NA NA CASSTRVPSSTDTQYF TGTGCCAGCAGTACCAGGGTACCTTCTAGCACAGATACGCAGTATTTT
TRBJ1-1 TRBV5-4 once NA CASSLDRRGTEAFF TGTGCCAGCAGCTTGGACAGAAGAGGCACTGAAGCTTTCTTT
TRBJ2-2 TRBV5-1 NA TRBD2 CASSFLAGATGGELFF TGCGCCAGCAGCTTTCTAGCGGGGGCAACAGGCGGGGAGCTGTTTTTT
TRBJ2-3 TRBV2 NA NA CASSPDRVPDTQYF TGTGCCAGCTCGCCGGACAGAGTACCTGATACGCAGTATTTT
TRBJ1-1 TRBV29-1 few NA CSVGRGWGMNTEAFF TGCAGCGTTGGGCGTGGATGGGGGATGAACACTGAAGCTTTCTTT
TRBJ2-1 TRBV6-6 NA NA CASSPQGGGTEQFF TGTGCCAGCAGTCCCCAAGGGGGAGGGACTGAGCAGTTCTTC
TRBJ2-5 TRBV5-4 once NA CASSLDGPGETQYF TGTGCCAGCAGCCTCGACGGTCCCGGGGAGACCCAGTACTTC
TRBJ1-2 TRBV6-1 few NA CASSEGGGERFRGYTF TGTGCCAGCAGTGAAGGAGGGGGGGAGCGCTTTCGTGGCTACACCTTC
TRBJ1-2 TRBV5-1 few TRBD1 CASSLPGQGISLGGYTF TGCGCCAGCAGCTTACCGGGACAGGGAATCTCTCTTGGTGGCTACACCTTC
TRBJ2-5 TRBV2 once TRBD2 CASSEGQLAGGETQYF TGTGCCAGCAGTGAAGGGCAGCTAGCGGGTGGGGAGACCCAGTACTTC
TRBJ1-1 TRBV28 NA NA CASSLSGVGTEAFF TGTGCCAGCAGTTTGTCTGGAGTGGGCACTGAAGCTTTCTTT
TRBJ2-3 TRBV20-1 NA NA CSARSTDTQYF TGCAGTGCTAGATCCACAGATACGCAGTATTTT
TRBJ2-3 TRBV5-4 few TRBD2 CASSPTSGPSTDTQYF TGTGCCAGCAGCCCTACTAGCGGGCCTAGCACAGATACGCAGTATTTT
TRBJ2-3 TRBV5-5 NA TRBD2 CASSLAALADTSTDTQYF TGTGCCAGCAGCTTGGCCGCCCTAGCGGACACTAGCACAGATACGCAGTATTTT
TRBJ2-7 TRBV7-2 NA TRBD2 CASRRSLAGDREQYF TGTGCCAGCAGACGGAGCCTAGCGGGAGATAGAGAGCAGTACTTC
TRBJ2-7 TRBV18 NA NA CASSPGTGYEQYF TGTGCCAGCTCACCGGGTACAGGGTACGAGCAGTACTTC
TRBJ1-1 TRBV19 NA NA CASRRLGNGILEAFF TGTGCCAGTAGGCGTTTGGGGAACGGAATTCTTGAAGCTTTCTTT
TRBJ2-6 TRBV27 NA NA CASTGDRAPGANVLTF TGTGCCAGCACGGGGGATCGGGCCCCTGGGGCCAACGTCCTGACTTTC
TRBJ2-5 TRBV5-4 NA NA CASSLPGQETQYF TGTGCCAGCAGCTTGCCGGGTCAAGAGACCCAGTACTTC
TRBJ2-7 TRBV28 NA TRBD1 CASSSPGTGKRYEQYF TGTGCCAGCAGTTCCCCTGGGACAGGGAAGAGGTACGAGCAGTACTTC
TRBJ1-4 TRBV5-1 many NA CASSLGDNLGEKLFF TGCGCCAGCAGCTTGGGGGACAACCTGGGGGAAAAACTGTTTTTT
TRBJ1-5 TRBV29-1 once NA CSVKLQGSGQPQHF TGCAGCGTTAAACTTCAGGGGTCTGGACAGCCCCAGCATTTT
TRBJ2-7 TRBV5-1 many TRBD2 CASSLSGSPFYEQYF TGCGCCAGCAGCTTAAGCGGGAGTCCTTTCTACGAGCAGTACTTC
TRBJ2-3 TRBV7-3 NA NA CASSLTPQNTQYF TGTGCCAGCAGCTTAACACCCCAGAATACGCAGTATTTT
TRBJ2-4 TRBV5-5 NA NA CASSLVAKNIQYF TGTGCCAGCAGCTTGGTGGCCAAAAACATTCAGTACTTC
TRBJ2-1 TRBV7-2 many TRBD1 CASSADRGIYNEQFF TGTGCCAGCAGCGCGGACAGGGGGATCTACAATGAGCAGTTCTTC
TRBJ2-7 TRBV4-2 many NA CASSQGTRTYEQYF TGTGCCAGCAGCCAAGGTACCCGGACCTACGAGCAGTACTTC
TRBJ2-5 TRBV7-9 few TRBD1 CASGTGFQETQYF TGTGCCAGCGGGACAGGGTTCCAAGAGACCCAGTACTTC
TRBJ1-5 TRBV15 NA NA CATSRGPGFNQPQHF TGTGCCACCAGCAGAGGACCAGGGTTCAATCAGCCCCAGCATTTT
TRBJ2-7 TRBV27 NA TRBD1 CASSFVQGAYEQYF TGTGCCAGCAGTTTTGTACAGGGGGCCTACGAGCAGTACTTC
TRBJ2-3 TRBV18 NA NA CASSPPGTSRDTQYF TGTGCCAGCTCACCACCAGGGACTTCCAGAGATACGCAGTATTTT
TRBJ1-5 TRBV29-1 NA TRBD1 CSVTGTGVNQPQHF TGCAGCGTGACCGGGACAGGGGTCAATCAGCCCCAGCATTTT
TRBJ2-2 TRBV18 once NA CASSPPQGERKYGELFF TGTGCCAGCTCACCACCGCAAGGGGAGCGTAAGTACGGGGAGCTGTTTTTT
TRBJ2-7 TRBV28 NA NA CASSQTYEQYF TGTGCCAGCAGCCAAACGTACGAGCAGTACTTC
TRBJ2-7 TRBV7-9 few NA CASSGTHSYEQYF TGTGCCAGCTCCGGGACCCATTCCTACGAGCAGTACTTC
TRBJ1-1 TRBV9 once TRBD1 CASSPRGFAGGQNTEAFF TGTGCCAGCAGCCCAAGGGGATTCGCAGGGGGCCAGAACACTGAAGCTTTCTTT
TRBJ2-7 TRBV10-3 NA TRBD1 CAISYRGQAYEQYF TGTGCCATCAGCTATAGAGGACAGGCATACGAGCAGTACTTC
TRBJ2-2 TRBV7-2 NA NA CASSLVRFRGTARELFF TGTGCCAGCAGCTTAGTACGTTTTCGCGGGACGGCCCGGGAGCTGTTTTTT
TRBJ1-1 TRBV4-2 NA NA CASSQETQGGAFF TGTGCCAGCAGCCAGGAGACACAGGGAGGTGCTTTCTTT
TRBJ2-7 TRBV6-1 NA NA CASRRDRTSYEQYF TGTGCCAGCAGGCGCGACCGTACCTCCTACGAGCAGTACTTC
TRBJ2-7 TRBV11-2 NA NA CASSLGSFTYEQYF TGTGCCAGCAGCTTAGGCAGCTTCACCTACGAGCAGTACTTC
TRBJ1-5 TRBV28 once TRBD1 CASSRTGGLNQPQHF TGTGCCAGCAGTCGGACAGGGGGCCTCAATCAGCCCCAGCATTTT
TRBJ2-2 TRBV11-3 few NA CASQGSGELFF TGTGCCAGCCAGGGGTCCGGGGAGCTGTTTTTT
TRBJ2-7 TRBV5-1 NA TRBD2 CASSLAGVTSGTYEQYF TGCGCCAGCAGCTTGGCCGGTGTGACTAGCGGTACCTACGAGCAGTACTTC
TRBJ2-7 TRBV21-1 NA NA CASSTRGQKDPKSSYEQYF TGTGCCAGCAGCACCAGGGGGCAAAAAGACCCTAAGAGCTCCTACGAGCAGTACTTC